This TCR beta chain appears in the sequencing data of a study of cytomegalovirus exposure and HLA in healthy donors. Findings and limits, study-wide: TCR beta chain V- and J-gene trimming was linked, in a later analysis, to a missense variant in DCLRE1C. Indistinguishable V segments such as TRBV6-2 and TRBV6-3 were excluded. It was reported that the classifier diagnosed cytomegalovirus status with high specificity and sensitivity in both the original and validation cohorts.

Regarding this clone: The target antigen is unknown. At one of its ends the junction is not consistent with the germline gene, which may arise from a read error.

The PCR had 60 Vbeta and 13 Jbeta primers. Study processing details: A later analysis tallied tens of millions of unique TCR beta chains, about 11 million of them shared. The repertoire was sequenced with immunoSEQ multiplex PCR; TCRdb's copy has only in-frame clones and lacks some. V and J calls and clone size are copied from that table; D and trimming were computed from the DNA. In the table there are under 200,000 clones, 82% of which are singletons. The CDR3 consists of 16 residues. The germline gives CDR1 SEHNR, CDR2 FQNEAQ (reference sequence). J is TRBJ2-3 and V is TRBV7-9; 8 nucleotides align to TRBD1. The TCR comes from a woman aged 18-30 years in good health and CMV-seronegative. The sample consisted of PBMCs. For the CDR3, the DNA is TGTGCCAGCAGCGTAGCGTGGACAGGGCATACAGATACGCAGTATTTT. Encoded protein: CASSVAWTGHTDTQYF.